This entry lists 22 T cell receptor beta chains sequenced from one sample in a study of T-cell memory formation after mild COVID-19. TCRdb re-analysed the 5' RACE reads in MiXCR, keeping a single row per CDR3 protein. The repertoire holds about 360,000 distinct CDR3 sequences, roughly 14% seen once, with around 21% in the top ten. Sequenced: PBMCs or a T cell subset sorted from them (not recorded which). The receptors derive from a man between 18 and 29 years old who had mild COVID-19 (a few samples of this study predate the infection). Cell type and time point are not known.

The rearrangement uses TRBV4-1 and TRBJ1-3; no firm D call. The V gene lost 2 bases and the J gene lost 3 bases, with 8 bases spanning the gap. CDR1 is MGHRA and CDR2 is YSYEKL in the germline V gene. This CDR3 has 14 amino acids. The CDR3 DNA sequence: TGCGCCAGCAGCCAATTAGGGCTTGGAAACACCATATATTTT. Its translation: CASSQLGLGNTIYF.

This clonotype showed up just a few times. The chain recombines TRBV7-6 with TRBJ2-5; 12 nucleotides align to TRBD2. The CDR3 loop spans 17 amino acids. Germline assignment: CDR1 SGHVS and CDR2 FNYEAQ. Trimming cost V 6 bases and J 5 bases; bases outside gene matches: 13. The CDR3 nucleotides read TGTGCCAGCAGACCCTCTAGCGGGGGGGCGCTTGGGGAGACCCAGTACTTC. This gives the protein CASRPSSGGALGETQYF.

This clonotype was counted only a few times. This chain joins TRBV29-1 and TRBJ2-7; D is uncertain. Trimming took off 1 base at V and 7 bases at J, with 14 bases between the two ends. The CDR3 totals 13 residues. CDR1 SQVTM and CDR2 ANQGSEA come from the germline V gene. CDR3 bases: TGCAGCGTTGAAGTTCTCGACACCCTGGAGCAGTACGTC. Encoded protein: CSVEVLDTLEQYV.

This clonotype has more than one count but fewer than ten. The J gene is TRBJ1-3, the V gene TRBV6-5, with 8 bases lining up with TRBD1. This CDR3 region has 15 residues. Trimming at V came to 2 bases and at J to 3 bases, leaving 3 bases not matched to a gene. CDR1 and CDR2 from the germline V gene are MNHEY and SVGAGI. The CDR3 coding sequence is TGTGCCAGCAGTTACGCCAGGGGGCTTGGAAACACCATATATTTT. Translated: CASSYARGLGNTIYF.

The CDR3 DNA is TGCGCCAGCAGCCCCGCTTTCAGGTCTGGGGCCAACGTCCTGACTTTC. This translates into CASSPAFRSGANVLTF. The chain carries TRBV4-3 and TRBJ2-6; D is undetermined. The V end lost 4 bases, the J end lost 1 base, and 11 bases lay between the germline ends. The CDR3 loop spans 16 amino acids. The germline gives CDR1 LGHNA, CDR2 YSLEER.

There are a few counts of this clonotype. The chain combines TRBV7-2 with TRBJ1-1; 10 bases align to TRBD1. The CDR3 spans 15 residues. Germline CDR1 is SGHTA and CDR2 is FQGNSA. The J segment lost 4 bases and the V segment lost 5 bases, leaving 7 bases of the junction unmatched. This CDR3 reads CASSPGQGKITEAFF. CDR3 nucleotides: TGTGCCAGCAGCCCGGGACAGGGGAAGATCACTGAAGCTTTCTTT.

The rearrangement joins TRBV5-1 to TRBJ2-5, with TRBD2 matching over 8 bases. J gave up 5 bases and V 4 bases, and 10 bases lay outside the gene matches. CDR1 is SGHRS and CDR2 is YFSETQ in the germline V gene. This CDR3 is built from 15 residues. The DNA of the CDR3 is TGCGCCAGCAGCCCCGGACTAGCCGTTTCGGAGACCCAGTACTTC. It codes for CASSPGLAVSETQYF.

This clonotype was seen ten or more times. The chain has TRBV7-9 and TRBJ2-5; TRBD2 aligns across 9 bases. Trimming removed 5 bases from V and 4 bases from J; junction bases left unmatched: 8. Germline V lookup: CDR1 SEHNR, CDR2 FQNEAQ (reference sequence). The CDR3 spans 15 residues. The CDR3 sequence: CASSAGLRGGETQYF. The CDR3 DNA reads TGTGCCAGCAGCGCGGGGCTGCGGGGGGGAGAGACCCAGTACTTC.

This clonotype occurred many times. The chain recombines TRBV5-4 with TRBJ2-7; D unclear. Trimming stripped 1 base from V and 6 bases from J, with 8 bases between. The CDR3 is 12 amino acids. CDR1 and CDR2 from the germline V gene are SGHNT and YYREEE (reference sequence). This chain's CDR3 is CASSLIGTEQYF. The CDR3 region has the DNA TGTGCCAGCAGCTTGATAGGAACCGAGCAGTACTTC.

This clonotype was recorded a few times. V and J are TRBV6-2 or TRBV6-3 and TRBJ2-2; 8 positions agree with TRBD1. CDR3 size: 13 residues. V trimming: 6 bases; J trimming: 3 bases; junction bases outside the gene matches: 0. The germline V gene encodes CDR1 MNHEY and CDR2 SVGEGT. This CDR3 is CASRTGDTGELFF. The CDR3 coding sequence is TGTGCCAGCAGGACAGGGGACACCGGGGAGCTGTTTTTT.

The chain recombines TRBV6-6 with TRBJ1-4; TRBD1 matches at 8 bases. The ends lost 6 bases at V and 8 bases at J; junction bases unmatched: 8. The CDR3 extends over 14 amino acids. Germline CDR1 is MNHNY and CDR2 is SVGAGI (reference sequence). DNA of the CDR3: TGTGCCAGCAGCCACAGGGGGGAAGGGGAAAAACTGTTTTTT. Protein: CASSHRGEGEKLFF.

This clonotype came up a few times. The CDR3 region is CASSLRRGGRNEQFF. CDR3 nucleotide sequence: TGTGCCAGCAGTTTACGCAGGGGGGGCCGTAATGAGCAGTTCTTC. The chain uses TRBV12-3 or TRBV12-4 and TRBJ2-1; D tentatively fits TRBD1 or TRBD2 (7 bases each). The V gene lost 2 bases and the J gene lost 7 bases, with 15 bases spanning the gap. The CDR3 length is 15 residues.

CDR3 protein: CASSPPTGQFGSPLHF. The CDR3 DNA reads as TGTGCCAGCAGCCCGCCGACAGGCCAGTTTGGTTCACCCCTCCACTTT. This chain links TRBV7-9 with TRBJ1-6; maybe TRBD1 (6 bases). Trimming removed 5 bases at V and 9 bases at J, with 20 bases between. Germline CDR1 is SEHNR and CDR2 is FQNEAQ (reference sequence). The CDR3 covers 16 residues.

V usage is TRBV5-1 and J usage is TRBJ2-1, with no clear D. Germline values: CDR1 SGHRS, CDR2 YFSETQ. The CDR3 runs to 11 residues. V lost 4 bases and J 10 bases, leaving 9 bases between the germline ends. CDR3 nucleotide sequence: TGCGCCAGCAGCGCTCAGCAGGAGCAGTTCTTC. It translates to CASSAQQEQFF.

This clonotype appeared many times. The chain joins TRBV6-6 to TRBJ2-3; no clear D. Germline lookup yields CDR1 MNHNY and CDR2 SVGAGI (reference sequence). The V and J ends lost 0 bases and 6 bases respectively, with 13 bases between them. There are 15 residues in the CDR3. CDR3 in amino acids: CASSYSGSRLDTQYF. The CDR3, as DNA: TGTGCCAGCAGTTACTCAGGATCCAGACTGGATACGCAGTATTTT.

This clonotype was seen a handful of times. The J gene is TRBJ2-2, the V gene TRBV7-9; D is possibly TRBD2 (6 bases). Between the trimmed V and J ends, which lost 2 bases and 4 bases, there was a span of 8 bases. Germline V gene sequence: CDR1 SEHNR, CDR2 FQNEAQ (reference sequence). This CDR3 contains 14 residues. The CDR3 coding sequence is TGTGCCAGCAGCTTAACGACTAGCACCGGGGAGCTGTTTTTT. Translated, it gives CASSLTTSTGELFF.

This sequence joins TRBV7-2 and TRBJ2-3; 9 nucleotides agree with TRBD2. V lost 2 bases, J lost 4 bases, and 4 bases stayed unmatched. Germline V gene sequence: CDR1 SGHTA, CDR2 FQGNSA. There are 15 residues in the CDR3. CDR3 protein: CASSLIAGAADTQYF. The CDR3 region has the DNA TGTGCCAGCAGCTTAATAGCGGGGGCAGCAGATACGCAGTATTTT. The whole variable domain, filled in from reference TRBV7-2 and TRBJ2-3, reads GAGVSQSPSNKVTEKGKDVELRCDPISGHTALYWYRQSLGQGLEFLIYFQGNSAPDKSGLPSDRFSAERTGGSVSTLTIQRTQQEDSAVYLCASSLIAGAADTQYFGPGTRLTVL.

This clonotype has only a few counts. The chain links TRBV6-2 or TRBV6-3 to TRBJ1-1, with D uncertain. This CDR3 comprises 18 residues. V was trimmed by 2 bases and J by 1 base, leaving 20 bases between them. The V gene's germline CDR1 is MNHEY and CDR2 SVGEGT. The CDR3 DNA reads TGTGCCAGCAGTTACCCAGACCTGATTCACTCGGAGAACACTGAAGCTTTCTTT. Translation: CASSYPDLIHSENTEAFF.

This clonotype was observed a few times. The rearrangement uses TRBV5-1 and TRBJ2-1, with D unclear. The CDR3 sequence is 11 residues long. Germline lookup yields CDR1 SGHRS and CDR2 YFSETQ. Trimming removed 2 bases from V and 8 bases from J, with 5 bases in between. The CDR3: CASSFTDEQFF. The CDR3 nucleotides are TGCGCCAGCAGCTTCACAGATGAGCAGTTCTTC. The entire variable domain, with the rest obtained from reference TRBV5-1 and TRBJ2-1, is as follows: KAGVTQTPRYLIKTRGQQVTLSCSPISGHRSVSWYQQTPGQGLQFLFEYFSETQRNKGNFPGRFSGRQFSNSRSEMNVSTLELGDSALYLCASSFTDEQFFGPGTRLTVL.

This chain joins TRBV12-3 or TRBV12-4 and TRBJ2-1; 9 bases fit TRBD1. The CDR3 covers 16 residues. V was clipped by 6 bases and J by 9 bases; unmatched bases: 15. CDR3 in DNA: TGTGCCAGCAGGTTAAACCGGGACAGGGATGGAGGTGAGCAGTTCTTC. Amino acids: CASRLNRDRDGGEQFF.

This clonotype appeared a few times. The V call is TRBV6-5, the J call TRBJ1-5; perhaps TRBD1 as D (6 bases). Deletions cut 6 bases from V and 5 bases from J, with 11 bases between. This CDR3 spans 13 amino acids. Germline CDR1 MNHEY, CDR2 SVGAGI. CDR3 sequence (DNA): TGTGCCAGCAGCCCGGACAGTGATCAGCCCCAGCATTTT. Translation gives CASSPDSDQPQHF.

The CDR3 spells CASSLVGSMNTEAFF. CDR3 in DNA: TGTGCCAGCAGCTTAGTCGGCAGTATGAACACTGAAGCTTTCTTT. The rearrangement uses TRBV7-2 and TRBJ1-1; D unresolved. Trimming removed 1 base from V and 0 bases from J, with 9 bases in between. Per the germline V gene, CDR1 is SGHTA and CDR2 is FQGNSA. This CDR3 has 15 amino acids.